This T cell receptor (beta chain) was identified in a study of T cell repertoires in cytomegalovirus infection. Germline CDR1 is MNHNY and CDR2 is SVGAGI (reference sequence). The CDR3 is 15 residues long. V dropped 6 bases and J dropped 6 bases, with 17 bases sitting between them. TCRdb re-derived calls from the reads in MiXCR, one entry per CDR3 protein. The profile covers roughly 310,000 distinct CDR3 sequences, with roughly 15% appearing a single time and 9.5% to 15% taken by the ten largest. Sequenced input: PBMCs. This TCR derives from a human donor in good health (CMV status not recorded). Some clones in this sample may be carry-over from other donors' samples. The rearrangement uses TRBV6-6 and TRBJ1-4; TRBD1 might be the D (5 bases). CDR3 in amino acids: CASRDSGKWYEKLFF. In nucleotides, the CDR3 is TGTGCCAGCAGGGATTCAGGGAAGTGGTATGAAAAACTGTTTTTT.